Here is one T cell receptor beta chain with its context. The treatment denotes: around 19 received Ad26.COV2.S at low or high dose, single or two shots; about five received placebo; per-sample allocation not given. Sampling took place 63 days after the first vaccine or placebo injection. An adult aged 18-55 years in Boston served as the donor. The data were taken from a study of Ad26.COV2.S vaccination and SARS-CoV-2 variants. The CDR3 sequence is 13 residues long. In germline, CDR1 is MNHEY, CDR2 SVGAGI. V gave up 7 bases and J gave up 5 bases, with 15 bases separating them. The assay was immunoSEQ multiplex PCR, and TCRdb's table has in-frame clones only and misses some. This table has under 550,000 clones, 80% to 95% appearing once.

The chain links TRBV6-5 to TRBJ2-7; no definite D call. Here the sequenced sample was peripheral blood, taken in a trial of Ad26.COV2.S vaccine versus placebo. This TCR was sampled from a person aged 18-60 years who received the Ad26.COV2.S COVID-19 vaccine or a placebo. Written as DNA, the CDR3 is TGTGCCAGCATAGGCAGCGTAGTCGACGAGCAGTACTTC. The encoded protein is CASIGSVVDEQYF.